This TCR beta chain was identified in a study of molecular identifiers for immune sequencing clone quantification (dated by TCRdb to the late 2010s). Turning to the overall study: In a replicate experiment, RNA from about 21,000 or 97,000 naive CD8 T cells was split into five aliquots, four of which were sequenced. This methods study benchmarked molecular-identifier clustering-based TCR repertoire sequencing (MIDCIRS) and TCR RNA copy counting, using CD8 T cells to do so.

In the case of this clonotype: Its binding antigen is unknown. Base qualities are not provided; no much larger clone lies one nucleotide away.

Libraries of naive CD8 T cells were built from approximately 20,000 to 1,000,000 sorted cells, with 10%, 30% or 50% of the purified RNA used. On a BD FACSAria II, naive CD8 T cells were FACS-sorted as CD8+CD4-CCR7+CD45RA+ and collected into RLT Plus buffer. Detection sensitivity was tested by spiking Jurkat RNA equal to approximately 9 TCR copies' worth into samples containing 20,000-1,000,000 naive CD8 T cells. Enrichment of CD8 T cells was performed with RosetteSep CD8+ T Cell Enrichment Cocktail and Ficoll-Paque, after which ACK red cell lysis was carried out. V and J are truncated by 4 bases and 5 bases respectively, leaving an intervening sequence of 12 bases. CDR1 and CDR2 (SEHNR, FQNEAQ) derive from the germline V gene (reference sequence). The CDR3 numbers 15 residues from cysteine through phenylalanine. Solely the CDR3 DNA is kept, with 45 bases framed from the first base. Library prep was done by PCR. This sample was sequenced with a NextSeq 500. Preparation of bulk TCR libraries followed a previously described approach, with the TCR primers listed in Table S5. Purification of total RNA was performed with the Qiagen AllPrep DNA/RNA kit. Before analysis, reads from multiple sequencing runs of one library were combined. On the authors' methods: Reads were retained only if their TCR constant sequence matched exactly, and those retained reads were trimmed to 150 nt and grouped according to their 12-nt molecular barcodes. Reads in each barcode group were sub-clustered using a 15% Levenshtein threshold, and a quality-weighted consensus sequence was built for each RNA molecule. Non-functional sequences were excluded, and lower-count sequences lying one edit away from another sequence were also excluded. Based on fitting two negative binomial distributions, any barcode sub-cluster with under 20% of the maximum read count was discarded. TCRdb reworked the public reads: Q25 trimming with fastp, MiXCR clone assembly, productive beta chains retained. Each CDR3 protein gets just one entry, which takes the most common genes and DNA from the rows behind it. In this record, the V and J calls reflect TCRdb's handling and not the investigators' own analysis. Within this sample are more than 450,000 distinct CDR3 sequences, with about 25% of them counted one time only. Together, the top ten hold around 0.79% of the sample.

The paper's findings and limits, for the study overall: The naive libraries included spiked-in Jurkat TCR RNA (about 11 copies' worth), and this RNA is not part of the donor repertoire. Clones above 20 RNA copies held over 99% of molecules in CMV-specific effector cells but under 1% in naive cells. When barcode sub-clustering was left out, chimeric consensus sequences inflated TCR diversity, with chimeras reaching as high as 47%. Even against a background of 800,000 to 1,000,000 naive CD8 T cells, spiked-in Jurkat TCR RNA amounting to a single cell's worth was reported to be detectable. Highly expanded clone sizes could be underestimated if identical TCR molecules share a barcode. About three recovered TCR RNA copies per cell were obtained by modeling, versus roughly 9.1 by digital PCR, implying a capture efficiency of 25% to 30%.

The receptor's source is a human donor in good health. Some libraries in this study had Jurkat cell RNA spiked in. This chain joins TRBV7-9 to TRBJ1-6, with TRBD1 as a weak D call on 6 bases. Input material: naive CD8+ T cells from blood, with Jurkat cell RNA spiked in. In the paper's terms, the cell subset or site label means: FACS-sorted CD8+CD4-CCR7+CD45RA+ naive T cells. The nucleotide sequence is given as TGTGCCAGCAGCTCGCTTCAGGGGAATAATTCACCCCTCCACTTT. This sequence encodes CASSSLQGNNSPLHF. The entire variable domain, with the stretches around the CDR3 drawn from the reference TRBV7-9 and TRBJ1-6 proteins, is DTGVSQNPRHKITKRGQNVTFRCDPISEHNRLYWYRQTLGQGPEFLTYFQNEAQLEKSRLLSDRFSAERPKGSFSTLEIQRTEQGDSAMYLCASSSLQGNNSPLHFGNGTRLTVT.